One T cell receptor (beta chain) is described in this entry. Its antigen is undetermined. This sample is drawn from a study of OX40 agonist ivuxolimab in advanced cancers. Study summary: Ivuxolimab doses were 0.01, 0.1, 0.3, 1.5, 3 or 10 mg/kg every 2 weeks. Having had anti-PD-1, anti-PD-L1 or anti-CTLA-4 therapy before was allowed, and about 40% had some. Overall study results and limits: Researchers did not establish what antigens the expanded peripheral T cells target.

Repertoires were generated with immunoSEQ multiplex PCR, while TCRdb's copy carries only in-frame clones and drops some. The repertoire has about 76,000 clones, 85% of them found once; the top ten carry under 0.75%. CDR1 is SEHNR and CDR2 is FQNEAQ in the germline V gene (reference sequence). V was trimmed by 5 bases and J by 0 bases, leaving 17 bases between them. The CDR3 length is 17 residues. Researchers took blood at baseline, on cycle 4 day 1, and on cycle 7 day 1. This sequence was found in an adult with an advanced solid tumor such as melanoma, head and neck, liver or kidney cancer. The V gene is TRBV7-9, the J gene TRBJ2-1; D remains unclear. Sequenced here: CD4+ or CD8+ T cells sorted from blood, sampled in a trial of the OX40 agonist ivuxolimab. CDR3 nucleotide sequence: TGTGCCAGCAGCCCAAGCCGGACGACCGTCTCCTACAATGAGCAGTTCTTC. This gives the protein CASSPSRTTVSYNEQFF. Based on the CDR3 plus reference TRBV7-9 and TRBJ2-1, the full variable domain is DTGVSQNPRHKITKRGQNVTFRCDPISEHNRLYWYRQTLGQGPEFLTYFQNEAQLEKSRLLSDRFSAERPKGSFSTLEIQRTEQGDSAMYLCASSPSRTTVSYNEQFFGPGTRLTVL.